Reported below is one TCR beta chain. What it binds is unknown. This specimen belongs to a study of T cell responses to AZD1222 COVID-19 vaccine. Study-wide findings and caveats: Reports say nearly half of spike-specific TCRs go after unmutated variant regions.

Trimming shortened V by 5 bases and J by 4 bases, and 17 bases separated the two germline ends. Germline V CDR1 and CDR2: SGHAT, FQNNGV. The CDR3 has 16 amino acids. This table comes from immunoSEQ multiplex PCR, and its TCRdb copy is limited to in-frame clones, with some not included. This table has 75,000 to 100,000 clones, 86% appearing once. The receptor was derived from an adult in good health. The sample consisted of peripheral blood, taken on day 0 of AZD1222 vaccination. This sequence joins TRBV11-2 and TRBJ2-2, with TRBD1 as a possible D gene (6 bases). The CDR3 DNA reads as TGTGCCAGCAGCGCTAACAGGGTTCGGGGCACCGGGGAGCTGTTTTTT. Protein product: CASSANRVRGTGELFF.